This T cell receptor (beta chain) emerged from a study of T cells after yellow fever vaccination. This clonotype has only a few counts. TCRdb ran MiXCR on the 5' RACE reads and lists one entry per CDR3 protein. Of hundreds of thousands of distinct CDR3 sequences detected, approximately 13% appear once; the ten largest clones hold about 15%. The V and J ends lost 6 bases and 4 bases respectively, with 19 bases between them. CDR1 is SGHRS and CDR2 is YFSETQ in the germline V gene. The CDR3 loop spans 16 amino acids. The sample in question was PBMCs, obtained on the day of the yellow fever booster vaccination. The chain employs TRBV5-1 and TRBJ2-2, with D maybe TRBD2 (5 bases). The sequence came from a young man who received the YFV17D yellow fever vaccine. CDR3 sequence reads: CASTPSGKARTGELFF. CDR3 nucleotide sequence: TGCGCCAGCACCCCCTCGGGGAAAGCACGCACCGGGGAGCTGTTTTTT.